Included here is one T cell receptor beta chain sequence, with context. The target antigen is unknown. Other DNA sequences in the same sample also yield this CDR3. The CDR3 runs to 13 residues. Trimming stripped 1 base from V and 1 base from J, with 2 bases between. TCRdb's copy holds only in-frame clones and misses some; the assay was immunoSEQ multiplex PCR. The repertoire holds 300,000 to 500,000 clones, about 85% seen once, with 3.5% in the top ten. These data originate in a study of Ad26.COV2.S vaccination and SARS-CoV-2 variants. Findings and limits, study-wide: Similar non-spike TCR breadth was observed in recipients of vaccine and of placebo.

Treatment here: 15 to 20 received Ad26.COV2.S at low or high dose, single or two shots; about five received placebo; per-sample allocation not given. The study sampled participants on day 63 after the first vaccine or placebo injection. The donor was a Boston adult aged 18-55 years. V gene TRBV12-3 or TRBV12-4 combines with J gene TRBJ1-5; no clear D. Sequencing used peripheral blood, obtained in a trial of Ad26.COV2.S vaccine versus placebo. This sequence was found in a person aged 18-60 years who received the Ad26.COV2.S COVID-19 vaccine or a placebo. DNA of the CDR3: TGTGCCAGCAGTTTAGGCAGCAATCAGCCCCAGCATTTT. Translated, it gives CASSLGSNQPQHF.